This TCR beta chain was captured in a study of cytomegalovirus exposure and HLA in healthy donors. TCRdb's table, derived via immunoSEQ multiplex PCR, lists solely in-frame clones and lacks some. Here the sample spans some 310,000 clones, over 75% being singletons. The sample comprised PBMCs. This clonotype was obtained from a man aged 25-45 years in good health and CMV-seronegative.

CDR3 residues: CASTQGQGISLHF. CDR3 sequence (DNA): TGTGCCAGCACCCAAGGGCAGGGGATATCCCTCCACTTT. This chain uses TRBV2 with TRBJ1-6; D is possibly TRBD1 (6 bases). Germline-derived CDR1 and CDR2 are SNHLY and FYNNEI. CDR3 length equals 13 residues. With 7 bases removed from V and 14 bases from J, the gap between germline ends came to 18 bases.